Listed here are 32 T cell receptor beta chains from one sample, sequenced in a study of cytomegalovirus exposure and HLA in healthy donors (TCRdb year 2017). The library was prepared using the immunoSEQ multiplex PCR assay. Drawn from immuneACCESS, this table holds only the in-frame rearrangements with V and J called that TCRdb kept. Clones are partly lost; checked studies trace under half to an unresolved V gene and leave the rest unexplained. This sample gives about 200,000 clones in total; 85% to 90% of them show up just once. Around 3% of the sample is held by the ten biggest clonotypes. The sequenced sample consisted of PBMCs. The receptors were gathered from a woman aged 18-29 years in good health and CMV-seronegative.

This chain connects TRBV4-1 to TRBJ1-1; 10 bases map to TRBD1. Per the germline V gene, CDR1 is MGHRA and CDR2 is YSYEKL. The V gene end was trimmed by 1 base and the J gene end by 4 bases; junction bases not matched to a gene: 6. The CDR3 is 16 residues long. The CDR3 protein is CASSQGFGDRGTEAFF. CDR3 nucleotides: TGCGCCAGCAGCCAAGGGTTCGGGGACAGGGGCACTGAAGCTTTCTTT.

The chain links TRBV27 to TRBJ2-2; D perhaps matches TRBD2 (6 bases). This CDR3 is built from 14 residues. V was pared by 4 bases and J by 6 bases, with 12 bases between. Germline V gene sequence: CDR1 MNHEY, CDR2 SMNVEV (reference sequence). CDR3 coding DNA: TGTGCCAGCAGTTCGACTAGTTTTTCCGGGGAGCTGTTTTTT. Translation: CASSSTSFSGELFF.

The V and J genes are TRBV5-6 and TRBJ2-2, with 8 bases lining up with TRBD2. V shed 6 bases, J shed 1 base, and the junction held 8 bases outside the gene matches. The CDR3 has 16 amino acids. Germline values: CDR1 SGHDT, CDR2 YYEEEE. This CDR3 reads CASTRGGGVNTGELFF. The DNA for the CDR3 is TGTGCCAGCACCCGGGGGGGCGGGGTGAACACCGGGGAGCTGTTTTTT.

V and J are TRBV19 and TRBJ2-1; D may be TRBD2 (6 bases). V was pared by 5 bases and J by 6 bases, with 20 bases between. Per the germline V gene, CDR1 is LNHDA and CDR2 is SQIVND (reference sequence). There are 16 residues in the CDR3. The CDR3 protein is CASSPRTLALSNEQFF. DNA for the CDR3: TGTGCCAGTAGTCCCCGGACACTAGCTTTATCCAATGAGCAGTTCTTC.

The chain couples TRBV11-2 to TRBJ2-2, with 12 bases that match TRBD2. The CDR3 length is 15 residues. After removal of 5 bases from V and 8 bases from J, the junction contained 6 bases not matched to a gene. Germline V lookup: CDR1 SGHAT, CDR2 FQNNGV. The CDR3 here is CASSTRLAGEGELFF. In nucleotides, the CDR3 is TGTGCCAGCAGCACCCGACTAGCGGGAGAAGGGGAGCTGTTTTTT.

This chain connects TRBV27 to TRBJ1-2; 8 nucleotides line up with TRBD1. The J segment lost 3 bases and the V segment lost 6 bases, leaving 6 bases of the junction unmatched. Germline-derived CDR1 and CDR2 are MNHEY and SMNVEV (reference sequence). The CDR3 consists of 14 residues. This CDR3 is CASSKDRDHYGYTF. The DNA of the CDR3 is TGTGCCAGCAGCAAGGACAGGGATCACTATGGCTACACCTTC.

This chain joins TRBV2 and TRBJ1-5; D is perhaps TRBD1 (5 bases). CDR3 length: 15 amino acids. The V end lost 6 bases, the J end lost 3 bases, and 15 bases lay between the germline ends. Germline V gene sequence: CDR1 SNHLY, CDR2 FYNNEI. CDR3 region: CASSASGANNQPQHF. CDR3 coding DNA: TGTGCCAGCAGCGCCAGCGGGGCGAACAATCAGCCCCAGCATTTT.

The chain has TRBV5-1 and TRBJ2-7; 8 bases are shared with TRBD1. The CDR3 is 14 amino acids. Losses at the gene ends were 2 bases for V and 3 bases for J; bases not matched to a gene: 4. CDR1 SGHRS and CDR2 YFSETQ come from the germline V gene. CDR3 residues: CASSFTGGSYEQYF. DNA of the CDR3: TGCGCCAGCAGCTTCACAGGGGGTAGCTACGAGCAGTACTTC.

The rearrangement links TRBV6-5 to TRBJ1-2; D call uncertain. The CDR3 extends over 14 amino acids. The germline gives CDR1 MNHEY, CDR2 SVGAGI. Deletions cut 3 bases from V and 5 bases from J, with 13 bases between. The DNA for the CDR3 is TGTGCCAGCAGTTATTTAGGCCGGACTTATGGCTACACCTTC. This gives the protein CASSYLGRTYGYTF.

V and J are TRBV5-4 and TRBJ2-7; weak D call: TRBD2 (5 bases). The V end lost 0 bases, the J end lost 4 bases, and 14 bases lay between the germline ends. The CDR3 has 15 residues. CDR1 and CDR2 (germline): SGHNT, YYREEE (reference sequence). This CDR3 reads CASSLGGSGVYEQYF. The CDR3 DNA reads TGTGCCAGCAGCTTGGGAGGGTCCGGAGTGTACGAGCAGTACTTC.

The V call is TRBV15, the J call TRBJ2-1, with no clear D. In germline, CDR1 is LNHNV, CDR2 YYDKDF (reference sequence). The CDR3 loop spans 11 amino acids. Trimming stripped 5 bases from V and 8 bases from J, with 7 bases between. The CDR3, as DNA: TGTGCCACCAGCCTCCGGGATGAGCAGTTCTTC. It codes for CATSLRDEQFF.

The chain joins TRBV11-2 to TRBJ2-3; 7 positions match TRBD2. Germline V gives CDR1 SGHAT, CDR2 FQNNGV. Trimming cost V 5 bases and J 6 bases; bases outside gene matches: 11. The CDR3 consists of 15 residues. The CDR3 bases are TGTGCCAGCAGCCCTTGGGGGAGGGAAGTGGATACGCAGTATTTT. This sequence encodes CASSPWGREVDTQYF.

The chain is built from TRBV23-1 and TRBJ2-7; D is ambiguous. TRBV23-1 is flagged as an ORF with uncertain function. V lost 6 bases and J lost 3, with 15 bases in between. This CDR3 spans 14 amino acids. As DNA, the CDR3 is TGCGCCAGCAGAACTGGAGAACCAAGCTACGAGCAGTACTTC. This codes for CASRTGEPSYEQYF.

This clone appeared once. The chain recombines TRBV4-2 with TRBJ1-2, with 7 bases that match TRBD1. CDR3 length: 14 residues. The junction had 4 bases not matched to a gene; V was cut back by 3 bases and J by 3 bases. The germline gives CDR1 LGHNA, CDR2 YNFKEQ. CDR3 in DNA: TGTGCCAGCAGCCAGACCGGGACAGACTATGGCTACACCTTC. This translates into CASSQTGTDYGYTF.

The chain employs TRBV14 and TRBJ2-3; 8 nucleotides match TRBD2. CDR3 length equals 15 residues. Germline V lookup: CDR1 SGHDN, CDR2 FVKESK. Losses at the gene ends were 4 bases for V and 2 bases for J; bases not matched to a gene: 5. The CDR3 protein is CASSLTSGYTDTQYF. The CDR3 nucleotides are TGTGCCAGCAGCCTTACTAGCGGATACACAGATACGCAGTATTTT.

The gene calls are TRBV4-3 and TRBJ2-7; D is unclear. Between the trimmed V and J ends, which lost 3 bases and 5 bases, there was a span of 11 bases. The germline V gene encodes CDR1 LGHNA and CDR2 YSLEER. The CDR3 is 13 residues long. This CDR3 is CASSQVERDEQYF. The CDR3 DNA sequence: TGCGCCAGCAGCCAGGTGGAACGGGACGAGCAGTACTTC.

The chain combines TRBV7-9 with TRBJ2-1; 9 nucleotides match TRBD2. Germline V gene sequence: CDR1 SEHNR, CDR2 FQNEAQ (reference sequence). V lost 3 bases to trimming and J lost 7 bases; unmatched junction nucleotides: 13. This CDR3 is built from 17 residues. The CDR3 nucleotides read TGTGCCAGCAGCTTGAGCCTAGCGGGGCCCTCTTGGAATGAGCAGTTCTTC. This sequence encodes CASSLSLAGPSWNEQFF.

The chain carries TRBV7-2 and TRBJ2-1; 9 nucleotides match TRBD2. V lost 6 bases to trimming and J lost 7 bases; unmatched junction nucleotides: 13. Germline assignment: CDR1 SGHTA and CDR2 FQGNSA. The CDR3 consists of 16 residues. Here the CDR3 reads CASSFGLARVQNEQFF. The CDR3 DNA is TGTGCCAGCAGTTTCGGACTAGCGAGAGTCCAAAATGAGCAGTTCTTC.

The chain uses TRBV7-9 and TRBJ1-1; 7 bases fit TRBD1. With 1 base clipped from V and 4 bases from J, the junction kept 3 bases outside the gene matches. The CDR3 is made up of 14 amino acids. The germline gives CDR1 SEHNR, CDR2 FQNEAQ (reference sequence). CDR3 amino acids: CASSLGSGGTEAFF. DNA of the CDR3: TGTGCCAGCAGCTTAGGATCAGGGGGCACTGAAGCTTTCTTT. The complete variable domain, with remaining parts taken from reference TRBV7-9 and TRBJ1-1, reads DTGVSQNPRHKITKRGQNVTFRCDPISEHNRLYWYRQTLGQGPEFLTYFQNEAQLEKSRLLSDRFSAERPKGSFSTLEIQRTEQGDSAMYLCASSLGSGGTEAFFGQGTRLTVV.

V and J are TRBV27 and TRBJ2-3, with D possibly TRBD2 on 5 matching bases. The CDR3 consists of 16 residues. V dropped 11 bases and J dropped 2 bases, with 23 bases sitting between them. Germline values: CDR1 MNHEY, CDR2 SMNVEV (reference sequence). The CDR3 is CALPPAGIAPTDTQYF. CDR3 sequence (DNA): TGTGCCCTCCCCCCCGCCGGGATAGCGCCCACAGATACGCAGTATTTT.

The CDR3 bases are TGCGCCAGCAGCTTGTTCTCAGTGGAGACCCAGTACTTC. This encodes CASSLFSVETQYF. This chain links TRBV5-1 with TRBJ2-5; D not certain. The CDR3 has 13 amino acids. Germline values: CDR1 SGHRS, CDR2 YFSETQ. V was clipped by 1 base and J by 5 bases, with 9 bases between them.

The chain couples TRBV30 to TRBJ2-3, with 8 bases matching TRBD2. The germline V gene has CDR1 GTSNPN and CDR2 SVGIG (reference sequence). The V gene end was trimmed by 0 bases and the J gene end by 4 bases; junction bases not matched to a gene: 6. The CDR3 is 15 residues long. The CDR3 reads CAWSVSGGPPDTQYF. The CDR3 bases are TGTGCCTGGAGTGTATCGGGAGGGCCGCCAGATACGCAGTATTTT.

The chain is built from TRBV29-1 and TRBJ2-5; D is undetermined. This CDR3 is built from 13 residues. CDR1 and CDR2 from the germline V gene are SQVTM and ANQGSEA. The V end lost 3 bases, the J end lost 0 bases, and 8 bases lay between the germline ends. The chain's CDR3 is CSVERSYQETQYF. CDR3 nucleotide sequence: TGCAGCGTTGAGCGATCCTACCAAGAGACCCAGTACTTC.

This chain connects TRBV13 to TRBJ2-7, with D unclear. The CDR3 covers 13 residues. Germline CDR1 is PRHDT and CDR2 is FYEKMQ (reference sequence). With 5 bases removed from V and 6 bases from J, the gap between germline ends came to 14 bases. The CDR3 DNA follows: TGTGCCAGCAGCCCCCCAAGGAGTGGCGAGCAGTACTTC. It translates to CASSPPRSGEQYF. The full variable domain, completed using reference TRBV13 and TRBJ2-7, is AAGVIQSPRHLIKEKRETATLKCYPIPRHDTVYWYQQGPGQDPQFLISFYEKMQSDKGSIPDRFSAQQFSDYHSELNMSSLELGDSALYFCASSPPRSGEQYFGPGTRLTVT.

The rearrangement uses TRBV28 and TRBJ1-5, with a weak D call TRBD1 (6 bases). Trimming took off 5 bases at V and 2 bases at J, with 10 bases between the two ends. Germline CDR1 MDHEN, CDR2 SYDVKM. The CDR3 loop spans 14 amino acids. The chain's CDR3 is CASSVQGGNQPQHF. The CDR3 coding sequence is TGTGCCAGCAGTGTACAGGGAGGCAATCAGCCCCAGCATTTT. Looking up the rest from reference TRBV28 and TRBJ1-5 gives the full variable domain: DVKVTQSSRYLVKRTGEKVFLECVQDMDHENMFWYRQDPGLGLRLIYFSYDVKMKEKGDIPEGYSVSREKKERFSLILESASTNQTSMYLCASSVQGGNQPQHFGDGTRLSIL.

The chain couples TRBV27 to TRBJ2-2, with 7 bases fitting TRBD2. V dropped 1 base and J dropped 2; count of bases not matched to a gene: 13. The germline CDR1 and CDR2 sequences are MNHEY and SMNVEV (reference sequence). This CDR3 has 19 residues. This chain's CDR3 is CASSLYSKWLADNTGELFF. CDR3 nucleotides: TGTGCCAGCAGTTTATATTCTAAGTGGCTAGCGGACAACACCGGGGAGCTGTTTTTT.

This clone was found a few times. Relative to the germline gene, one junction end is altered; a read error may explain this. The chain employs TRBV7-7 and TRBJ2-7; 7 nucleotides match TRBD2. The CDR3 is 13 residues long. Germline V gene lookup returns CDR1 SSHAT and CDR2 FNYEAQ (reference sequence). The CDR3 DNA is TGTGCTAGCAGCTTAGGGAGGGGAGGCGAGCAGTACTTC. This translates into CASSLGRGGEQYF.

The chain is built from TRBV6-5 and TRBJ2-4; possibly TRBD1 for D (6 bases). CDR1 and CDR2 (germline): MNHEY, SVGAGI. This CDR3 contains 16 residues. Trimming pared 2 bases from V and 2 bases from J, leaving 13 bases between. The CDR3 loop is CASSYTIDRSKNIQYF. As DNA, the CDR3 is TGTGCCAGCAGTTACACTATAGACAGGTCCAAAAACATTCAGTACTTC.

The chain uses TRBV28 and TRBJ2-3; no reliable D call. V was cut by 5 bases and J by 3 bases, with 6 bases left in between. Germline V gene sequence: CDR1 MDHEN, CDR2 SYDVKM. The CDR3 spans 12 residues. CDR3: CASSVRTDTQYF. CDR3 DNA: TGTGCCAGCAGTGTACGGACAGATACGCAGTATTTT.

The chain is built from TRBV6-1 and TRBJ1-5; TRBD1 matches at 7 bases. This CDR3 region has 15 residues. Per the germline V gene, CDR1 is MNHNS and CDR2 is SASEGT. V lost 6 bases and J lost 0; bases outside the gene matches: 5. The CDR3 reads CASREQGYSNQPQHF. DNA for the CDR3: TGTGCCAGCAGGGAACAGGGGTATAGCAATCAGCCCCAGCATTTT.

This sequence joins TRBV6-5 and TRBJ2-5; 10 bases align to TRBD2. Germline loops: CDR1 MNHEY, CDR2 SVGAGI. V shed 2 bases, J shed 1 base, and the junction held 1 base outside the gene matches. The CDR3 spans 15 residues. CDR3: CASSYLAGVQETQYF. The CDR3 DNA reads TGTGCCAGCAGTTACCTAGCGGGGGTCCAAGAGACCCAGTACTTC.

This clone was seen a single time. The J gene is TRBJ2-3, the V gene TRBV10-3, with 8 positions matching TRBD1. Trimming removed 7 bases from V and 4 bases from J; junction bases left unmatched: 10. From germline, CDR1 is ENHRY and CDR2 SYGVKD. CDR3 length equals 15 residues. The CDR3 loop is CAIKGRPGGPDTQYF. CDR3 sequence (DNA): TGTGCCATCAAAGGTCGGCCAGGGGGCCCAGATACGCAGTATTTT.